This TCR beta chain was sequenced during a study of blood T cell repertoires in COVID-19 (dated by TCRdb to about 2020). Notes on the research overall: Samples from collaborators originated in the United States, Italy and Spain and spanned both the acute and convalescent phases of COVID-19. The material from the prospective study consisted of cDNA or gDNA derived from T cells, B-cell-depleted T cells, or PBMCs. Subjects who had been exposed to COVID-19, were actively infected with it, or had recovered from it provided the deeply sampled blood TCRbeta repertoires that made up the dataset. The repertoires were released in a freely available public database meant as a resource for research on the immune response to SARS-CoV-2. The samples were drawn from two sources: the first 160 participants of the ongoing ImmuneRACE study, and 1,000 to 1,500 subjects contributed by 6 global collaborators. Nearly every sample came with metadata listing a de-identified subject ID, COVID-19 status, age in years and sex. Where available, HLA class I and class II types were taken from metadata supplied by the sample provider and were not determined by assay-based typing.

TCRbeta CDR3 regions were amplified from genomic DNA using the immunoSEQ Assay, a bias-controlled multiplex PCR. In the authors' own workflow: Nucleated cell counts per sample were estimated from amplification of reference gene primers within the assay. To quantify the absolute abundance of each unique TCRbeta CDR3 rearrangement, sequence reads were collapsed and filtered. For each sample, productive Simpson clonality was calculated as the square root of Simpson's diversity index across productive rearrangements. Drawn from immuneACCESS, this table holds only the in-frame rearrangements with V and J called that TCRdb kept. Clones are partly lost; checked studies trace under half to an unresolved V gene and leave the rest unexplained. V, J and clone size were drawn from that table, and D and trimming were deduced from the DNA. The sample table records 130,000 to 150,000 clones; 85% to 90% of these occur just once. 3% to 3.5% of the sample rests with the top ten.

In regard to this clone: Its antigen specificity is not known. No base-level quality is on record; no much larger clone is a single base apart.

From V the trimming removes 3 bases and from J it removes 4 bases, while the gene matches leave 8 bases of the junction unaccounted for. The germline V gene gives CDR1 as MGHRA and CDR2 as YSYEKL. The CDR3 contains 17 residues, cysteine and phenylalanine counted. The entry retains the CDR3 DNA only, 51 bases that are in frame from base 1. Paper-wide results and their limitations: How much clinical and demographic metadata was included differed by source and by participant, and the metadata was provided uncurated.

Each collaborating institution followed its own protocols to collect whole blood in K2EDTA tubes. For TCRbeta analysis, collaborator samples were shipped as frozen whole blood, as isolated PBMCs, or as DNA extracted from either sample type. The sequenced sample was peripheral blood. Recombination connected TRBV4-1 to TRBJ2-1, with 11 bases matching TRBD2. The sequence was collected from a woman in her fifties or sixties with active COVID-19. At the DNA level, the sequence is TGCGCCAGCAGCCATCCTAGACTAGCGGGACAATACAATGAGCAGTTCTTC. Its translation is CASSHPRLAGQYNEQFF.